The subject of this entry is one TCR beta chain. The sample belongs to a study of blood T cell repertoires in COVID-19. In the study overall: Samples of COVID-19 (acute and convalescent) were obtained from the United States, Italy and Spain. PBMCs, B-cell-depleted T cells, or T cells were the source of the cDNA or gDNA that made up the material.

Each participant's cohort was designated according to participant-reported clinical history. Some clones are missing from TCRdb's copy, which holds only in-frame ones; the method was immunoSEQ multiplex PCR. Altogether roughly 250,000 clones are present, approximately 88% being singletons, with the ten largest covering 1% to 1.5%. The CDR3 extends over 14 amino acids. Trimming removed 9 bases from V and 8 bases from J, with 22 bases in between. From germline, CDR1 is ENHRY and CDR2 SYGVKD. The material sequenced was PBMCs or T cells enriched from blood (not recorded which). This receptor was identified in a middle-aged woman with acute COVID-19. The genes are TRBV10-3 and TRBJ1-2, with D possibly matching TRBD1 (6 bases). CDR3 DNA: TGTGCCATTCCGGGACACTCCCTCTCAGGGGGCTACACCTTC. Amino acids: CAIPGHSLSGGYTF.